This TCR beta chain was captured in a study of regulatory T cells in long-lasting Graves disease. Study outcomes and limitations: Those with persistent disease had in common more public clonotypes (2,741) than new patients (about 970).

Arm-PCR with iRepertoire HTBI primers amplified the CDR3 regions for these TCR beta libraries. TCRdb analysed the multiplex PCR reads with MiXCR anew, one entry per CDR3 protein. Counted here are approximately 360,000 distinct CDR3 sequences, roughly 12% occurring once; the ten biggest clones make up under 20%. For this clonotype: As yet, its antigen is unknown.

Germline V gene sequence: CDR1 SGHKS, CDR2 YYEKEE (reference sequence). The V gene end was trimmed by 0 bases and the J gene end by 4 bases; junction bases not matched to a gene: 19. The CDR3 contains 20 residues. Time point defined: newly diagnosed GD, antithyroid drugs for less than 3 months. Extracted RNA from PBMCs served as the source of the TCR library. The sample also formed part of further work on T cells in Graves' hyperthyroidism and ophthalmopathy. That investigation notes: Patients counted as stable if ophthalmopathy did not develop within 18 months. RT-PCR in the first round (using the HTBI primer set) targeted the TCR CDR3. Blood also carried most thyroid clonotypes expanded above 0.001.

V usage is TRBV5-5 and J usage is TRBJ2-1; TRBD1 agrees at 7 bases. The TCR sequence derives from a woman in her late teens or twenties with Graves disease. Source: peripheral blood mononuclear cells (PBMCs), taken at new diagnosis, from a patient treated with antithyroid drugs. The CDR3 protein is CASSLGGDRARSAVYNEQFF. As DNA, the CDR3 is TGTGCCAGCAGCTTGGGAGGCGACAGGGCACGGTCGGCGGTTTACAATGAGCAGTTCTTC.